This passage covers 16 T cell receptor beta chains from one sample sequenced in a study of T cell responses to AZD1222 COVID-19 vaccine. Generated by immunoSEQ multiplex PCR, the TCRdb table keeps only in-frame clones and is missing some. The data contain over 150,000 clones, about nine tenths of them singletons. Specimen: peripheral blood, collected on day 0 of AZD1222 vaccination. Receptor source: an adult in good health.

V usage is TRBV7-9 and J usage is TRBJ1-1, with unresolved D. V dropped 6 bases and J dropped 0 bases, with 11 bases sitting between them. This CDR3 comprises 14 residues. Germline V gene data show CDR1 as SEHNR and CDR2 as FQNEAQ (reference sequence). CDR3 coding DNA: TGTGCCAGCAGGCGAATTACATTGAACACTGAAGCTTTCTTT. Translated, it gives CASRRITLNTEAFF.

The chain links TRBV28 to TRBJ2-7; no reliable D call. CDR1 and CDR2 from the germline V gene are MDHEN and SYDVKM. The CDR3 is made up of 14 amino acids. Trimming left V 1 base short and J 4 bases short, with 11 bases between. This chain's CDR3 is CASSLSGRRYEQYF. The CDR3 coding sequence is TGTGCCAGCAGTTTATCCGGCAGGCGTTACGAGCAGTACTTC.

This chain joins TRBV7-9 and TRBJ1-4; D call uncertain. CDR1 SEHNR and CDR2 FQNEAQ come from the germline V gene (reference sequence). V lost 1 base and J lost 6, with 12 bases in between. The CDR3 loop spans 15 amino acids. CDR3 in DNA: TGTGCCAGCAGCTTAGAACAGTTCCCTTATGAAAAACTGTTTTTT. Residues: CASSLEQFPYEKLFF.

CDR3 region: CASSSAPTSGGNGETQYF. The DNA for the CDR3 is TGCGCCAGCAGTTCTGCCCCGACTAGCGGGGGGAACGGAGAGACCCAGTACTTC. The chain combines TRBV5-1 with TRBJ2-5; 13 bases fit TRBD2. The CDR3 length is 18 residues. The germline V gene has CDR1 SGHRS and CDR2 YFSETQ. J gave up 4 bases and V 5 bases, and 14 bases lay outside the gene matches.

There are a few counts of this clone. V usage is TRBV13 and J usage is TRBJ1-2; a possible D gene is TRBD1 (5 bases). This CDR3 is 15 amino acids long. Germline V gives CDR1 PRHDT, CDR2 FYEKMQ (reference sequence). The germline V and J ends were trimmed by 7 bases and 3 bases, with 18 bases remaining between them. The CDR3 DNA reads TGTGCCAGCAAGCAGGGTGGAACCTGGGACTATGGCTACACCTTC. This gives the protein CASKQGGTWDYGYTF.

The chain has TRBV5-4 and TRBJ2-5, with D uncertain. This CDR3 spans 14 amino acids. CDR1 and CDR2 from the germline V gene are SGHNT and YYREEE (reference sequence). Between the trimmed V and J ends, which lost 3 bases and 7 bases, there was a span of 16 bases. The CDR3 bases are TGTGCCAGCAGCTACGGACCCTCCTCTTGGACCCAGTACTTC. Translation gives CASSYGPSSWTQYF. The complete variable domain, with remaining parts taken from reference TRBV5-4 and TRBJ2-5, reads ETGVTQSPTHLIKTRGQQVTLRCSSQSGHNTVSWYQQALGQGPQFIFQYYREEENGRGNFPPRFSGLQFPNYSSELNVNALELDDSALYLCASSYGPSSWTQYFGPGTRLLVL.

This clone appeared a single time. This chain's CDR3 is CASGSYRSTTDTQYF. Written as DNA, the CDR3 is TGTGCCAGCGGATCCTACAGGTCTACCACAGATACGCAGTATTTT. The rearrangement links TRBV6-5 to TRBJ2-3, with D perhaps TRBD1 (5 bases). The CDR3 extends over 15 amino acids. The germline gives CDR1 MNHEY, CDR2 SVGAGI. Trimming cost V 8 bases and J 2 bases, with 17 bases left between them.

This chain uses TRBV28 with TRBJ1-1; D gene unclear. The V gene's germline CDR1 is MDHEN and CDR2 SYDVKM. This CDR3 region has 13 residues. V lost 4 bases and J lost 2, with 8 bases in between. The DNA for the CDR3 is TGTGCCAGCAGTTCCCCCGACAACACTGAAGCTTTCTTT. Translated: CASSSPDNTEAFF.

The V and J genes are TRBV27 and TRBJ1-1; 9 bases are a match to TRBD1. Trimming removed 6 bases from V and 5 bases from J; junction bases left unmatched: 7. This CDR3 is built from 14 residues. Germline assignment: CDR1 MNHEY and CDR2 SMNVEV (reference sequence). CDR3 DNA: TGTGCCAGCAGGAAAACAGGGGGCCGGACTGAAGCTTTCTTT. Translation gives CASRKTGGRTEAFF.

This chain uses TRBV19 with TRBJ1-5; the D is unclear. Germline loops: CDR1 LNHDA, CDR2 SQIVND (reference sequence). Trimming cost V 3 bases and J 7 bases, with 10 bases left between them. CDR3 size: 13 residues. The CDR3, as DNA: TGTGCCAGTAGTATCTCCTGGGAGCAGCCCCAGCATTTT. This translates into CASSISWEQPQHF.

V gene TRBV4-1 combines with J gene TRBJ2-1; TRBD2 matches 10 bases. The CDR3 is made up of 16 amino acids. CDR1 is MGHRA and CDR2 is YSYEKL in the germline V gene. The ends lost 3 bases at V and 0 bases at J; junction bases unmatched: 2. The DNA for the CDR3 is TGCGCCAGCAGCCAGAGCGGGGGGGCCTCCTACAATGAGCAGTTCTTC. Translated, it gives CASSQSGGASYNEQFF.

The J gene is TRBJ1-1, the V gene TRBV19, with D uncertain. This CDR3 spans 14 amino acids. Per the germline V gene, CDR1 is LNHDA and CDR2 is SQIVND (reference sequence). V was pared by 6 bases and J by 1 base, with 12 bases between. The CDR3 nucleotides read TGTGCCAGTAGGCCCCTCCTCTGGAACACTGAAGCTTTCTTT. Translated, it gives CASRPLLWNTEAFF. Complete variable domain (other parts from reference TRBV19 and TRBJ1-1): DGGITQSPKYLFRKEGQNVTLSCEQNLNHDAMYWYRQDPGQGLRLIYYSQIVNDFQKGDIAEGYSVSREKKESFPLTVTSAQKNPTAFYLCASRPLLWNTEAFFGQGTRLTVV.

V usage is TRBV30 and J usage is TRBJ2-1; 10 bases agree with TRBD2. J lost 7 bases, V lost 3 bases, and 6 bases had no gene match. The CDR3 loop spans 14 amino acids. Germline CDR1 GTSNPN, CDR2 SVGIG (reference sequence). CDR3 region: CAWRKRGGGNEQFF. CDR3 DNA: TGTGCCTGGAGGAAGCGGGGGGGCGGGAATGAGCAGTTCTTC.

The chain joins TRBV28 to TRBJ1-2; D remains ambiguous. Deletions cut 6 bases from V and 5 bases from J, with 19 bases between. This CDR3 is built from 15 residues. Germline V gene data show CDR1 as MDHEN and CDR2 as SYDVKM. This chain's CDR3 is CASRIDQLGHYGYTF. For the CDR3, the DNA is TGTGCCAGCAGGATCGACCAGCTGGGCCATTATGGCTACACCTTC.

This sequence joins TRBV28 and TRBJ1-3; D possibly corresponds to TRBD1 (5 bases). The CDR3 extends over 17 amino acids. CDR1 and CDR2 from the germline V gene are MDHEN and SYDVKM. The V end was cut by 5 bases, the J end by 2 bases, with 19 bases between. In DNA, the CDR3 is TGTGCCAGCAGTACACATCTTGACAGAGTTCCTGGAAACACCATATATTTT. It is translated as CASSTHLDRVPGNTIYF.

The chain is built from TRBV2 and TRBJ1-1; 10 bases map to TRBD1. Per germline, CDR1 SNHLY and CDR2 FYNNEI. The CDR3 loop spans 14 amino acids. V shed 8 bases, J shed 5 bases, and the junction held 8 bases outside the gene matches. CDR3 region: CASRDRGRLTEAFF. The CDR3 nucleotides read TGTGCCAGCCGAGACAGGGGGCGATTAACTGAAGCTTTCTTT. Drawing the rest from reference TRBV2 and TRBJ1-1, the complete variable domain is EPEVTQTPSHQVTQMGQEVILRCVPISNHLYFYWYRQILGQKVEFLVSFYNNEISEKSEIFDDQFSVERPDGSNFTLKIRSTKLEDSAMYFCASRDRGRLTEAFFGQGTRLTVV.